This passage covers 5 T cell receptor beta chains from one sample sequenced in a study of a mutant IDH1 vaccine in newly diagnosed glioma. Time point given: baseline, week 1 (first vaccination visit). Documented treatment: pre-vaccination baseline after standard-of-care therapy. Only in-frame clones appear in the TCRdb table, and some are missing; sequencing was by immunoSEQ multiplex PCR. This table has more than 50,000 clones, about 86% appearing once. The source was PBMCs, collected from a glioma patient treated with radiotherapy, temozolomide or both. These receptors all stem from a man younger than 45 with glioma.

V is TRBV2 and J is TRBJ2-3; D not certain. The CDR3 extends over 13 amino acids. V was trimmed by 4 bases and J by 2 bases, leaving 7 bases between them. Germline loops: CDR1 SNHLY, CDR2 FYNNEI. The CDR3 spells CASSARTTDTQYF. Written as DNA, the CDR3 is TGTGCCAGCAGTGCTCGTACCACAGATACGCAGTATTTT.

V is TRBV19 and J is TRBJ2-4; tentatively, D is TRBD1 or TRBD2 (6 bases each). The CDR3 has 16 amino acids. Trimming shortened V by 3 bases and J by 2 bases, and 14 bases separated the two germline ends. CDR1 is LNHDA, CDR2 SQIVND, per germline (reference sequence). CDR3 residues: CASSMGGYGSKNIQYF. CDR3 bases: TGTGCCAGTAGTATGGGGGGCTATGGGTCCAAAAACATTCAGTACTTC.

CDR3 in amino acids: CASQATGGSTGELFF. CDR3 sequence (DNA): TGCGCCAGTCAAGCGACAGGGGGTAGCACCGGGGAGCTGTTTTTT. The rearrangement joins TRBV5-1 to TRBJ2-2, with 9 bases fitting TRBD1. Germline V gene data show CDR1 as SGHRS and CDR2 as YFSETQ. V trimming: 8 bases; J trimming: 4 bases; junction bases outside the gene matches: 9. The CDR3 runs 15 residues.

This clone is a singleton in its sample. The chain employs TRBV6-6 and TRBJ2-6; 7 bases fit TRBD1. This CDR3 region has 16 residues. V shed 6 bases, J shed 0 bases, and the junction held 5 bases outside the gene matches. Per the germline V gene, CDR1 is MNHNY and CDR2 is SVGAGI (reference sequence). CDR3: CASRKDRLSGANVLTF. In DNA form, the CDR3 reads TGTGCCAGCAGGAAGGACAGGCTCTCTGGGGCCAACGTCCTGACTTTC.

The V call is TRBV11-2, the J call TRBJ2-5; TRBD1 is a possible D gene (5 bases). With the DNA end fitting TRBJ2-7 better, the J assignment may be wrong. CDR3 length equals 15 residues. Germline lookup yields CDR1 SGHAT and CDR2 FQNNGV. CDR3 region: CASSSLGSGHYEQYF. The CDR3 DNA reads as TGTGCCAGCAGCTCCCTAGGGTCCGGACACTACGAGCAGTACTTC.